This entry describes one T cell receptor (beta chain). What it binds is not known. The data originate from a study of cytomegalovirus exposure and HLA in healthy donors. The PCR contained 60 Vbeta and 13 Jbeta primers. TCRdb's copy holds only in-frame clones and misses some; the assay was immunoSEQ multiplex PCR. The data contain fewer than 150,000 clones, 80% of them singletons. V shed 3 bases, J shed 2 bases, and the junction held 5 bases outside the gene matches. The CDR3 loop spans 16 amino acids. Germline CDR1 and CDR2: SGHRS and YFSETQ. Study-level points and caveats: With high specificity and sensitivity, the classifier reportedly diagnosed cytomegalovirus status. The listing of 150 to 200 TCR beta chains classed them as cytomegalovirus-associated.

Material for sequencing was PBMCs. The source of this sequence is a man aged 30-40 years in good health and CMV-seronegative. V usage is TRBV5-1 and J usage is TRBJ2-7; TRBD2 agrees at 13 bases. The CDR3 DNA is TGCGCCAGCAGCTGGTCCGGGACTAGCGGGACCTACGAGCAGTACTTC. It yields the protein CASSWSGTSGTYEQYF. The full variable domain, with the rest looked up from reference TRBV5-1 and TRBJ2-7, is KAGVTQTPRYLIKTRGQQVTLSCSPISGHRSVSWYQQTPGQGLQFLFEYFSETQRNKGNFPGRFSGRQFSNSRSEMNVSTLELGDSALYLCASSWSGTSGTYEQYFGPGTRLTVT.